This T cell receptor beta chain was observed in a study of T cell changes during pregnancy in multiple sclerosis (dated by TCRdb to about 2019). Context from the whole study: The study looked at changes in the T cell repertoire across pregnancy in women with multiple sclerosis.

Libraries were built with the immunoSEQ multiplex PCR assay. This is the immuneACCESS table as TCRdb keeps it, with only in-frame sequences that have V and J called. A part of the clones is gone; compared with another copy, unresolved V genes explain less than half, and the rest is unexplained. Here the sample has 40,000 or so clones; roughly 88% occur a single time. Roughly 4% of the sample comes from the top ten. CDR1 and CDR2, per the germline V gene, are LGHNA and YSLEER. V is shortened by 0 bases, J by 10 bases, and the region joining them spans 10 bases. Taken from cysteine to phenylalanine, the CDR3 has 13 residues. This entry keeps only the CDR3 DNA: 39 bases, framed from base 1. Comments on this clone: What antigen it recognizes has not been identified. No quality values exist for individual bases; no much larger clone is one base distant.

This TCR came from a female donor with multiple sclerosis, enrolled in a pregnancy study. The rearrangement joined TRBV4-3 to TRBJ2-1; the D gene identity is not certain. The source material was CD8+ T cells from peripheral blood mononuclear cells, sampled in the first trimester of pregnancy. The CDR3 protein is CASSQDGPEEQFF. The DNA reads as follows: TGCGCCAGCAGCCAAGATGGCCCGGAGGAGCAGTTCTTC.